The 20 T cell receptor beta chains listed next were all sequenced from one sample in a study of OX40 agonist ivuxolimab in advanced cancers. Library preparation employed the immunoSEQ multiplex PCR assay. Drawn from immuneACCESS, this table holds only the in-frame rearrangements with V and J called that TCRdb kept. Clones are partly lost; checked studies trace under half to an unresolved V gene and leave the rest unexplained. This sample gives 35,000 to 45,000 clones in total; over 75% of them show up just once. In total, the top ten clones hold roughly 4.5% of the sample. Sequenced material: CD4+ or CD8+ T cells sorted from blood, taken in a trial of the OX40 agonist ivuxolimab. The receptors come from an adult with an advanced solid tumor such as melanoma, head and neck, liver or kidney cancer.

The chain links TRBV7-6 to TRBJ1-5; D perhaps matches TRBD1 (5 bases). Trimming stripped 3 bases from V and 7 bases from J, with 7 bases between. Germline-derived CDR1 and CDR2 are SGHVS and FNYEAQ. The CDR3 length is 12 residues. This CDR3 is CASSFRGQPQHF. DNA for the CDR3: TGTGCCAGCAGCTTTAGGGGACAGCCCCAGCATTTT.

The chain links TRBV19 to TRBJ2-2; D may be TRBD2 (6 bases). CDR1 and CDR2 (germline): LNHDA, SQIVND (reference sequence). The CDR3 runs to 16 residues. V dropped 5 bases and J dropped 7 bases, with 20 bases sitting between them. The CDR3 nucleotides are TGTGCCAGTAGTCCGGGTGGCGGGGCCGTGGTCGGGGAGCTGTTTTTT. Residues: CASSPGGGAVVGELFF.

This chain connects TRBV7-8 to TRBJ1-6; D gene uncertain. This CDR3 has 15 amino acids. V shed 3 bases and J shed 1 base, with 7 bases lying between them. Germline V gene sequence: CDR1 SGHVS, CDR2 FQNEAQ. The CDR3 sequence: CASSFQWSYNSPLHF. The CDR3 nucleotides are TGTGCCAGCAGCTTTCAGTGGTCCTATAATTCACCCCTCCACTTT.

This sequence joins TRBV7-3 and TRBJ2-2; D call uncertain. Germline CDR1 SGHTA, CDR2 FQGTGA. The CDR3 loop spans 14 amino acids. Trimming took off 5 bases at V and 4 bases at J, with 11 bases between the two ends. Here the CDR3 DNA reads TGTGCCAGCAGCCCAGGTCAGCGCACCGGGGAGCTGTTTTTT. Translation: CASSPGQRTGELFF.

The chain links TRBV6-6 to TRBJ2-1; 8 positions match TRBD1. This CDR3 comprises 15 residues. The germline V gene has CDR1 MNHNY and CDR2 SVGAGI (reference sequence). With 6 bases clipped from V and 6 bases from J, the junction kept 10 bases outside the gene matches. The DNA of the CDR3 is TGTGCCAGCAGGCGAGGACAGGGTGCGTTCAATGAGCAGTTCTTC. This translates into CASRRGQGAFNEQFF.

This chain links TRBV12-5 with TRBJ2-2, with D uncertain. Trimming pared 6 bases from V and 2 bases from J, leaving 4 bases between. The germline V gene has CDR1 LGHNT and CDR2 FRNRAP. This CDR3 contains 12 residues. The CDR3 DNA reads as TGTGCTAGTGGCCTAAACACCGGGGAGCTGTTTTTT. It yields the protein CASGLNTGELFF.

The chain employs TRBV19 and TRBJ2-7; D unresolved. Germline V gene data show CDR1 as LNHDA and CDR2 as SQIVND (reference sequence). V shed 4 bases and J shed 1 base, with 8 bases lying between them. The CDR3 has 13 residues. CDR3 in amino acids: CASSSVGSYEQYF. The DNA for the CDR3 is TGTGCCAGTAGTAGTGTGGGGTCCTACGAGCAGTACTTC.

V is TRBV12-5 and J is TRBJ2-3, with unresolved D. Germline V gene sequence: CDR1 LGHNT, CDR2 FRNRAP. Trimming cost V 5 bases and J 0 bases, with 6 bases left between them. The CDR3 runs to 13 residues. The CDR3 nucleotides are TGTGCTAGTGGTCACCCTAGCACAGATACGCAGTATTTT. Translation: CASGHPSTDTQYF.

The CDR3 protein is CASRAGSANEKLFF. The CDR3 coding sequence is TGTGCCAGCAGGGCAGGGAGCGCTAATGAAAAACTGTTTTTT. This chain uses TRBV28 with TRBJ1-4; possibly TRBD1 for D (5 bases). Germline CDR1 is MDHEN and CDR2 is SYDVKM. V dropped 6 bases and J dropped 3 bases, with 11 bases sitting between them. The CDR3 length is 14 residues. Drawing the rest from reference TRBV28 and TRBJ1-4, the complete variable domain is DVKVTQSSRYLVKRTGEKVFLECVQDMDHENMFWYRQDPGLGLRLIYFSYDVKMKEKGDIPEGYSVSREKKERFSLILESASTNQTSMYLCASRAGSANEKLFFGSGTQLSVL.

The V call is TRBV15, the J call TRBJ2-1; D gene uncertain. The CDR3 extends over 15 amino acids. Germline V gene sequence: CDR1 LNHNV, CDR2 YYDKDF (reference sequence). Deletions cut 0 bases from V and 1 base from J, with 7 bases between. The CDR3 DNA reads TGTGCCACCAGCAGAGATCCCTGGTCCTACAATGAGCAGTTCTTC. Its protein is CATSRDPWSYNEQFF. Drawing the rest from reference TRBV15 and TRBJ2-1, the complete variable domain is DAMVIQNPRYQVTQFGKPVTLSCSQTLNHNVMYWYQQKSSQAPKLLFHYYDKDFNNEADTPDNFQSRRPNTSFCFLDIRSPGLGDTAMYLCATSRDPWSYNEQFFGPGTRLTVL.

The rearrangement joins TRBV2 to TRBJ2-3; D may be TRBD2 (5 bases). The V gene's germline CDR1 is SNHLY and CDR2 FYNNEI. The CDR3 totals 16 residues. V lost 7 bases and J lost 0, with 17 bases in between. The chain's CDR3 is CASTLMGGRSTDTQYF. The CDR3 DNA reads as TGTGCCAGCACCCTAATGGGCGGGCGAAGCACAGATACGCAGTATTTT.

This chain uses TRBV5-1 with TRBJ2-5, with D possibly being TRBD1 (6 bases). This CDR3 is built from 16 residues. V was trimmed by 0 bases and J by 2 bases, leaving 14 bases between them. CDR1 SGHRS and CDR2 YFSETQ come from the germline V gene. CDR3 coding DNA: TGCGCCAGCAGCTTGGTTGTAGGGGGTGGGCAAGAGACCCAGTACTTC. Protein sequence: CASSLVVGGGQETQYF.

The chain employs TRBV19 and TRBJ2-5; D possibly corresponds to TRBD2 (6 bases). V was pared by 5 bases and J by 2 bases, with 15 bases between. This CDR3 contains 15 residues. Germline lookup yields CDR1 LNHDA and CDR2 SQIVND (reference sequence). CDR3 in amino acids: CASSPALAEQETQYF. The CDR3 DNA reads as TGTGCCAGTAGTCCAGCCTTAGCGGAGCAAGAGACCCAGTACTTC.

The gene calls are TRBV10-3 and TRBJ2-7; TRBD2 agrees at 7 bases. CDR1 ENHRY and CDR2 SYGVKD come from the germline V gene. This CDR3 has 20 residues. With V trimmed by 3 bases and J by 0 bases, 20 bases remained unmatched. The CDR3 region is CAISDGRGAQRDYFSYEQYF. The DNA of the CDR3 is TGTGCCATCAGTGACGGTCGAGGGGCGCAACGGGACTACTTCTCCTACGAGCAGTACTTC.

The chain is built from TRBV28 and TRBJ2-7; D is unresolved. Germline CDR1 MDHEN, CDR2 SYDVKM. V was pared by 2 bases and J by 3 bases, with 8 bases between. There are 13 residues in the CDR3. This CDR3 reads CASSLPQSYEQYF. The DNA of the CDR3 is TGTGCCAGCAGTTTACCGCAAAGCTACGAGCAGTACTTC. The variable domain in full, with the rest retrieved from reference TRBV28 and TRBJ2-7, is DVKVTQSSRYLVKRTGEKVFLECVQDMDHENMFWYRQDPGLGLRLIYFSYDVKMKEKGDIPEGYSVSREKKERFSLILESASTNQTSMYLCASSLPQSYEQYFGPGTRLTVT.

J is TRBJ1-6 and V is TRBV7-9, with TRBD1 matching 7 bases. Germline-derived CDR1 and CDR2 are SEHNR and FQNEAQ (reference sequence). V lost 1 base to trimming and J lost 7 bases; unmatched junction nucleotides: 7. This CDR3 has 16 residues. CDR3 in DNA: TGTGCCAGCAGCTTAGGCAACAGGGGCGTCAATTCACCCCTCCACTTT. Protein product: CASSLGNRGVNSPLHF. The whole variable domain, remainder taken from reference TRBV7-9 and TRBJ1-6, is DTGVSQNPRHKITKRGQNVTFRCDPISEHNRLYWYRQTLGQGPEFLTYFQNEAQLEKSRLLSDRFSAERPKGSFSTLEIQRTEQGDSAMYLCASSLGNRGVNSPLHFGNGTRLTVT.

The chain has TRBV4-1 and TRBJ2-7; TRBD1 agrees at 8 bases. Germline-derived CDR1 and CDR2 are MGHRA and YSYEKL. The CDR3 is 16 residues long. Trimming at V came to 0 bases and at J to 2 bases, leaving 6 bases not matched to a gene. The CDR3 nucleotides are TGCGCCAGCAGCCAAGAAAGTGTGACAGGGGCCTACGAGCAGTACTTC. Translated, it gives CASSQESVTGAYEQYF.

This chain connects TRBV6-5 to TRBJ2-5; D not certain. CDR3 length: 14 amino acids. Germline V lookup: CDR1 MNHEY, CDR2 SVGAGI. V lost 7 bases, J lost 5 bases, and 17 bases lay in between. CDR3 protein: CASTRRPLEETQYF. The DNA for the CDR3 is TGTGCCAGCACTCGCCGTCCCCTGGAGGAGACCCAGTACTTC.

The chain is built from TRBV7-2 and TRBJ2-5, with D perhaps TRBD1 or TRBD2 (6 bases each). The CDR3 covers 14 residues. Trimming stripped 4 bases from V and 5 bases from J, with 14 bases between. The germline CDR1 and CDR2 sequences are SGHTA and FQGNSA. The CDR3 region has the DNA TGTGCCAGCAGCTCCTGGGGGGCCTGGGAGACCCAGTACTTC. Translating it yields CASSSWGAWETQYF.

The J gene is TRBJ2-2, the V gene TRBV5-1; TRBD2 agrees at 12 bases. Per germline, CDR1 SGHRS and CDR2 YFSETQ. Unmatched junction bases numbered 4, after V lost 4 bases and J lost 6 bases. This CDR3 spans 15 amino acids. CDR3 DNA: TGCGCCAGCAGCCGTGGACTAGCGGGACCCGGGGAGCTGTTTTTT. Its protein is CASSRGLAGPGELFF.